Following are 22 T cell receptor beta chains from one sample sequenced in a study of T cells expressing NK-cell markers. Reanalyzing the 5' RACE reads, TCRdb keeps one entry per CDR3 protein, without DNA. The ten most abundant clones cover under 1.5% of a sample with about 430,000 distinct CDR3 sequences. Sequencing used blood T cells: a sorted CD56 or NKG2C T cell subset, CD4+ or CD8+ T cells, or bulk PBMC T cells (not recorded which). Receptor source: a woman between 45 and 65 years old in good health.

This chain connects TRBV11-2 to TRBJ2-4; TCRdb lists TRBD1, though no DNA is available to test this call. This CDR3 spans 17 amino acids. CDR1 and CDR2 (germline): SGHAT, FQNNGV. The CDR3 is CASSLEGRDLAKNIQYF.

CDR3 amino acids: CASRGGWTTEAFF. This chain links TRBV6-1 with TRBJ1-1; checking the TCRdb D call of TRBD1 is not possible without DNA. The CDR3 runs 13 residues. Germline loops: CDR1 MNHNS, CDR2 SASEGT.

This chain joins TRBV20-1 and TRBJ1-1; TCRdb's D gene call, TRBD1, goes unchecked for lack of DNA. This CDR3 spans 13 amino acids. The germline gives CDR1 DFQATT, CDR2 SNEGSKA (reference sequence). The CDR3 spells CSARDRDRGKAFF.

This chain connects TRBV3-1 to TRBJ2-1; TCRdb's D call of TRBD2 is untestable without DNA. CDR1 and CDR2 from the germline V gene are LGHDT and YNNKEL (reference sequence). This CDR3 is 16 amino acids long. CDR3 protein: CASSLLLAGVGDEQFF.

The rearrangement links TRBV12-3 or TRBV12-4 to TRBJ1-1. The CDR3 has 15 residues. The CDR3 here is CASSAGLALNTEAFF.

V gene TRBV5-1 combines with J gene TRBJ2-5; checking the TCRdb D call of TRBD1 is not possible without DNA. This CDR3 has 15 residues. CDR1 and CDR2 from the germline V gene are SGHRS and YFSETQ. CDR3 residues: CASSGTGGQSETQYF.

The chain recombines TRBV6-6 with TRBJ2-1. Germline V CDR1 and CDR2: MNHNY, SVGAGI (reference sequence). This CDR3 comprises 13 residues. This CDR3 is CASSATVVGEQFF.

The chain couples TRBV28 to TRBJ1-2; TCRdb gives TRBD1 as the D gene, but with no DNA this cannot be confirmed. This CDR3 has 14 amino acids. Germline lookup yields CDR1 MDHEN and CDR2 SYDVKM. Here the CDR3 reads CASSRGGFDYGYTF.

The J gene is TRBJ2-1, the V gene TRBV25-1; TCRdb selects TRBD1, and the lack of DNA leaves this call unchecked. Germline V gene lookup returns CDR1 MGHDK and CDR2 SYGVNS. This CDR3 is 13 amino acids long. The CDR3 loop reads CASSEFGQVVQFF.

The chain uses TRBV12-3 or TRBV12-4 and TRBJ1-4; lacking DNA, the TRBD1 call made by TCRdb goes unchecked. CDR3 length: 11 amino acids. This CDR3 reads CAVRGGEKLFF.

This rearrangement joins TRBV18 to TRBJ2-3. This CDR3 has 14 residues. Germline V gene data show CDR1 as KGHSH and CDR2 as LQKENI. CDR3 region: CASSPEGFADTQYF.

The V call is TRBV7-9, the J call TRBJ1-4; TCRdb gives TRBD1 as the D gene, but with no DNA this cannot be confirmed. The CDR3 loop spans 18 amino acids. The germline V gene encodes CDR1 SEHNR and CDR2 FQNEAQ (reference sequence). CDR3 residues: CASSRLGGQRPSNEKLFF. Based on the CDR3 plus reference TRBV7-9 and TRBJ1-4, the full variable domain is DTGVSQNPRHKITKRGQNVTFRCDPISEHNRLYWYRQTLGQGPEFLTYFQNEAQLEKSRLLSDRFSAERPKGSFSTLEIQRTEQGDSAMYLCASSRLGGQRPSNEKLFFGSGTQLSVL.

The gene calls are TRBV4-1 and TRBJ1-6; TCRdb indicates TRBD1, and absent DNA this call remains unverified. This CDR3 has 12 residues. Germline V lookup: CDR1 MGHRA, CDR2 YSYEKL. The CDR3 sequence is CASSRQVGALHF.

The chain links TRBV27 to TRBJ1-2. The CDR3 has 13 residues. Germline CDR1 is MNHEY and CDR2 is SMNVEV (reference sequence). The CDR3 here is CASSLFPNYGYTF.

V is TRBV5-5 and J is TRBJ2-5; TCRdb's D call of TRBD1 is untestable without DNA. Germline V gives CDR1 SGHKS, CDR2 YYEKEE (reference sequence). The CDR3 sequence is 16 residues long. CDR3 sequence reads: CASSTTSGGGRETQYF.

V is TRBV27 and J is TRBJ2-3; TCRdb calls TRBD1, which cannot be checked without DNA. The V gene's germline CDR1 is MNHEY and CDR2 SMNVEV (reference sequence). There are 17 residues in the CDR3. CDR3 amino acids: CASSFDLGRGNTDTQYF.

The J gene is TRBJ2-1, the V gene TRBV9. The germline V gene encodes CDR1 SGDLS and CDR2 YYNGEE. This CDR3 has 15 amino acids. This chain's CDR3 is CASSVSSRAYNEQFF.

This CDR3 reads CASSLESRLQGRYNEQFF. This rearrangement joins TRBV5-5 to TRBJ2-1; absent DNA, TCRdb's TRBD1 call cannot be checked. Per germline, CDR1 SGHKS and CDR2 YYEKEE (reference sequence). The CDR3 covers 18 residues.

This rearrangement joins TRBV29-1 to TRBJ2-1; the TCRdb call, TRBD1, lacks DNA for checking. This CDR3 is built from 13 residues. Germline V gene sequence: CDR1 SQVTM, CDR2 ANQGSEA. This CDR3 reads CSVGPGAGGEQFF.

CDR3 residues: CSASHTGTGFYGYTF. This sequence joins TRBV20-1 and TRBJ1-2; TCRdb designates TRBD1, a call that cannot be tested without DNA. Germline V lookup: CDR1 DFQATT, CDR2 SNEGSKA (reference sequence). This CDR3 has 15 residues.

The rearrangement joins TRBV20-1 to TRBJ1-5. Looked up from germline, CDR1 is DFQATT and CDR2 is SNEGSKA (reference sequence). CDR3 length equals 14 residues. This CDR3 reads CSARDRVPPQPQHF.

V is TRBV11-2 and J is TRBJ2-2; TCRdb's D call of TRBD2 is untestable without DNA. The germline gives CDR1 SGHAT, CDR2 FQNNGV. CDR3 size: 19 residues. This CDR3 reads CASSLVTLAGETNTGELFF.